This T cell receptor (beta chain) was identified in a study of T cell changes during pregnancy in multiple sclerosis. The protocol was immunoSEQ multiplex PCR, while the TCRdb copy is restricted to in-frame clones and leaves out a portion. The table lists 60,000 to 75,000 clones, more than 85% of them singletons, with 0.85% in the top ten. Trimming took 5 bases from V and 0 from J; bases not matched to a gene: 21. CDR3 length: 22 residues. Germline assignment: CDR1 SGHVS and CDR2 FNYEAQ. This specimen was peripheral blood, taken before pregnancy. This clonotype originated in a female donor with multiple sclerosis, enrolled in a pregnancy study. The gene calls are TRBV7-6 and TRBJ2-5, with 13 bases that match TRBD2. CDR3 nucleotides: TGTGCCAGCAGCCTTACCCAAGGGATTACAGGGACTAGCGGGACCAACCAAGAGACCCAGTACTTC. Its translation: CASSLTQGITGTSGTNQETQYF. The variable domain in full, with the rest retrieved from reference TRBV7-6 and TRBJ2-5, is GAGVSQSPRYKVTKRGQDVALRCDPISGHVSLYWYRQALGQGPEFLTYFNYEAQQDKSGLPNDRFSAERPEGSISTLTIQRTEQRDSAMYRCASSLTQGITGTSGTNQETQYFGPGTRLLVL.